The rows below give T cell receptor beta chains drawn from one sample of a study of beta chain features in type 1 diabetes. Profiled with immunoSEQ multiplex PCR; TCRdb holds only in-frame clones, not every one. The profile shows roughly 730,000 clones, roughly an eighth of them singletons. Material for sequencing was naive CD4+ T cells from blood. Every receptor here comes from a man aged 18 to 35 with type 1 diabetes. CDR3s include the opening cysteine and the closing phenylalanine or tryptophan. The order of the fields is V gene, clone size, J gene, D gene, CDR3 protein, CDR3 DNA. D genes are given only for firm matches. Where a row states a size, it is once, few, many or the class of an expanded clone; other rows omit it.

V gene: TRBV19
clone size: NA
J gene: TRBJ1-6
D gene: NA
CDR3 protein: CASSIDLAYDLHF
CDR3 DNA: TGTGCCAGTAGTATAGATCTCGCCTACGACCTCCACTTT

V gene: TRBV2
clone size: NA
J gene: TRBJ1-1
D gene: NA
CDR3 protein: CASSDGAAGTEAFF
CDR3 DNA: TGTGCCAGCAGTGACGGGGCAGCCGGCACTGAAGCTTTCTTT

V gene: TRBV6-6
clone size: NA
J gene: TRBJ2-5
D gene: NA
CDR3 protein: CASSYSGVVETQYF
CDR3 DNA: TGTGCCAGCAGTTACTCGGGCGTGGTAGAGACCCAGTACTTC

V gene: TRBV6-5
clone size: few
J gene: TRBJ2-7
D gene: NA
CDR3 protein: CASSSPRGRHEQYF
CDR3 DNA: TGTGCCAGCAGTTCCCCTAGGGGCAGGCACGAGCAGTACTTC

V gene: TRBV7-3
clone size: NA
J gene: TRBJ2-1
D gene: NA
CDR3 protein: CASSLLAPRGNSYNEQFF
CDR3 DNA: TGTGCCAGCAGCTTATTGGCCCCCAGGGGAAACTCCTACAATGAGCAGTTCTTC

V gene: TRBV29-1
clone size: few
J gene: TRBJ2-7
D gene: NA
CDR3 protein: CSVEDLDWGTEQYF
CDR3 DNA: TGCAGCGTTGAAGATTTAGACTGGGGTACCGAGCAGTACTTC

V gene: TRBV29-1
clone size: few
J gene: TRBJ2-1
D gene: TRBD2
CDR3 protein: CSGGSGSNEQFF
CDR3 DNA: TGCAGCGGAGGTAGCGGGAGTAATGAGCAGTTCTTC

V gene: TRBV21-1
clone size: few
J gene: TRBJ2-7
D gene: NA
CDR3 protein: CASRSGWRRVPSPSYEQYF
CDR3 DNA: TGTGCCAGCAGAAGTGGATGGCGCAGGGTACCCTCACCCTCCTACGAGCAGTACTTC

V gene: TRBV2
clone size: NA
J gene: TRBJ1-5
D gene: NA
CDR3 protein: CASSETSSNQPQHF
CDR3 DNA: TGTGCCAGCAGTGAGACCTCGAGCAATCAGCCCCAGCATTTT

V gene: TRBV5-1
clone size: NA
J gene: TRBJ1-1
D gene: NA
CDR3 protein: CASSPTIPTGGTEAFF
CDR3 DNA: TGCGCCAGCAGCCCTACGATCCCTACTGGGGGAACTGAAGCTTTCTTT

V gene: TRBV14
clone size: few
J gene: TRBJ2-5
D gene: NA
CDR3 protein: CASSPRSSSQETQYF
CDR3 DNA: TGTGCCAGCAGCCCGCGGTCTAGCAGCCAAGAGACCCAGTACTTC

V gene: TRBV5-1
clone size: NA
J gene: TRBJ2-7
D gene: TRBD2
CDR3 protein: CASSLEGSGGAYEQYF
CDR3 DNA: TGCGCCAGCAGCTTGGAGGGTAGCGGGGGAGCCTACGAGCAGTACTTC